The present entry profiles one T cell receptor beta chain with its context. No antigen is known for it. Naive CD8 isolation took CD45RO-negative cells positively selected for CCR7 and excluded terminally differentiated effector memory CD45RA+ cells. All participating donors were Caucasian adults from Nashville, Tennessee. The data derive from a study of shared clonotypes between healthy human individuals. Overall study findings and caveats: Rarefaction revealed incomplete sorted-subset sequencing despite large depth.

Profiling relied on immunoSEQ multiplex PCR, and the TCRdb table lists in-frame clones only, not all of them. The sample holds about 2,100,000 clones; approximately 94% are singletons and the top ten take around 1.7%. The CDR3 covers 16 residues. V dropped 1 base and J dropped 7; count of bases not matched to a gene: 9. From germline, CDR1 is PRHDT and CDR2 FYEKMQ (reference sequence). The chain joins TRBV13 to TRBJ2-3, with 9 bases that match TRBD2. Material for sequencing was naive CD8+ T cells from PBMCs. The source of this sequence is a man between 18 and 29 years old in good health. Some clones in this sample may be carry-over from other donors' samples. The CDR3 region is CASSLESAGGLNTQYF. Written as DNA, the CDR3 is TGTGCCAGCAGCTTAGAAAGCGCGGGAGGGTTGAATACGCAGTATTTT.